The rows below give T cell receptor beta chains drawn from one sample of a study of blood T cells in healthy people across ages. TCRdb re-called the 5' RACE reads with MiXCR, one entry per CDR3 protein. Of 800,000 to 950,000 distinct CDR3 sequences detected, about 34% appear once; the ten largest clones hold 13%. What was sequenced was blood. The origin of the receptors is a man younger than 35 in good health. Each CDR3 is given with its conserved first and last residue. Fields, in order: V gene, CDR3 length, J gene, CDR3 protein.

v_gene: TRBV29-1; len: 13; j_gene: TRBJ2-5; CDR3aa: CSVEEGYGETQYF
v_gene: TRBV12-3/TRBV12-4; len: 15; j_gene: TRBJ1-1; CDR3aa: CASSCHGGANTEAFF
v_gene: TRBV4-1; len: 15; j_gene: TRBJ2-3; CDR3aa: CASSPAWGDTDTQYF
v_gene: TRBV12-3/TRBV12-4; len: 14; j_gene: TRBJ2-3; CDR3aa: CASSPALAGNTQYF
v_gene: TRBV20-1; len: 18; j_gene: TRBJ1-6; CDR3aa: CSARVGRARAQLNSPLHF
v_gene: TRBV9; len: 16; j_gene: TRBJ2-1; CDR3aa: CASSVDGTSGDNEQFF
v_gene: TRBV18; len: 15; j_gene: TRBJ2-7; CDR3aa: CASSPQGQSSYEQYF
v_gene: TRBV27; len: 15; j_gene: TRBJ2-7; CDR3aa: CASSLRQALTYEQYF
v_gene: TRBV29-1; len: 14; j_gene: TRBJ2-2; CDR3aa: CSVGTGRDTGELFF
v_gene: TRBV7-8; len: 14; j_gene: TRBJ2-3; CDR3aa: CASSSEPGTDTQYF
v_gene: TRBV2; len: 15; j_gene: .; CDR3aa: CASSEQRGGYNEQYF
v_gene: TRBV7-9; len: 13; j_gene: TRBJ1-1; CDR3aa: CASSLSPTSEAFF
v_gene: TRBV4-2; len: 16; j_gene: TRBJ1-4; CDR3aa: CASSQERSGRNEKLFF
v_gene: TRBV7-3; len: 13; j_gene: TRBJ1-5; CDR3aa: CASSVTISQPQHF
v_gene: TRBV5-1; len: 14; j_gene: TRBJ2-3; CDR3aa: CASRDRARTDTQYF
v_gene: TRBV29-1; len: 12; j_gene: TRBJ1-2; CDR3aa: CSAAIRTSGYTF
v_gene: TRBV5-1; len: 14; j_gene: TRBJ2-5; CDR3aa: CASSSAGHQETQYF
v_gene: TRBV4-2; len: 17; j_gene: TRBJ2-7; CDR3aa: CASSQDLRPRSYNEQYF
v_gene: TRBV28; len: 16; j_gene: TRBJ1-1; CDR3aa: CASSLGGNAVGTEAFF
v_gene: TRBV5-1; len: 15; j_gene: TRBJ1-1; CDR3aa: CASSLMGEGNTEAFF
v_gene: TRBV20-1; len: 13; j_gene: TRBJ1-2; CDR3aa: CSARMGQNYGYTF
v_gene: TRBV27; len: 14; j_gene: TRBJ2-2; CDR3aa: CASRGEVHAGELFF
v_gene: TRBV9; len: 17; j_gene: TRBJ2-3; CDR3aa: CASSVAKRGMDPDTQYF
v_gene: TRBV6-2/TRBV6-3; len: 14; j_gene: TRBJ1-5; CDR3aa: CASSRRLENQPQHF
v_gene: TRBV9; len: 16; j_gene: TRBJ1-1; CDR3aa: CASSPGDRGINTEAFF
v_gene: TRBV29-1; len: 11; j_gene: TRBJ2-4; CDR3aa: CSVYWVGIQYF
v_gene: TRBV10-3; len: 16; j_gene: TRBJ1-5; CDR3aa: CAISDIRTDSNQPQHF
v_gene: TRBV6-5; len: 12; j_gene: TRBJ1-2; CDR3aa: CASRGGGYGYTF
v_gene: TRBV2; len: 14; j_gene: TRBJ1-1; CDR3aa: CASTKQDMNTEAFF
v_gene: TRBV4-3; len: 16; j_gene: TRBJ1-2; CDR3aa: CASSQDPGDRATGYTF
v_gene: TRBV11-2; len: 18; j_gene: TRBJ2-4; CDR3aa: CASSLVWGDILAKNIQYF
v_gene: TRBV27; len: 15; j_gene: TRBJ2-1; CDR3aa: CASSFGQGAHNEQFF
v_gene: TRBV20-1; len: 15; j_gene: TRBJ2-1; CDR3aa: CSVPSGGASYNEQFF
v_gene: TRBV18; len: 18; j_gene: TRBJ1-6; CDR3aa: CASSPLTNRSSYNSPLHF
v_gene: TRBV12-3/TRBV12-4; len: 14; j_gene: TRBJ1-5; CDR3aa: CASSAGGPNQPQHF
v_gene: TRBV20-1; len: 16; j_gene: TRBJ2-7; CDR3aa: CSTRDGAVVRSYEQYF
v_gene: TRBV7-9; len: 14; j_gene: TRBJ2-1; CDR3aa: CASLKDRDWDEQFF
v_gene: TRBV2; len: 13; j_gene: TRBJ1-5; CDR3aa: CASNGQGNQPQHF
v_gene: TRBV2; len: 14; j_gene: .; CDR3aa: CASSNPGRGYEQYF
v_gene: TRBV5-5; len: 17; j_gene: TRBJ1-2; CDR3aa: CASSLAPGQTANYGYTF
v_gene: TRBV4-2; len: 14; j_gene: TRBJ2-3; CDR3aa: CASSQDLAKDTQYF
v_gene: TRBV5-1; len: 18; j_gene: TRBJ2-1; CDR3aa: CASSYGTSGRARGNEQFF
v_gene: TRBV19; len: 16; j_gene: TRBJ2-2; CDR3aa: CASSFGLAVSSGELFF
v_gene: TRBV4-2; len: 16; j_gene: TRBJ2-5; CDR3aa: CASSPTSGGASETQYF
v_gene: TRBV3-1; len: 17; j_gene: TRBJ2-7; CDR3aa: CASSQVSLLAGTNEQYF
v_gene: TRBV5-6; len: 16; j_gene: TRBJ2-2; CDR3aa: CASSLRGRGATGELFF
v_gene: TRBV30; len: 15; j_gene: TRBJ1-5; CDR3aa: CAWSPADASNQPQHF
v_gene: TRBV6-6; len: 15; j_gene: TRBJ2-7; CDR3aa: CASSDRADLSYEQYF
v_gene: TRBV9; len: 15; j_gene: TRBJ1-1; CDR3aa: CASSVVPADNTEAFF
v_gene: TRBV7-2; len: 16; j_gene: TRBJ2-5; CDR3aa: CASSLSGLGLYNEQYF
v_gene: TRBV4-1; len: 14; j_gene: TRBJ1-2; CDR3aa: CASSQVSSRVGYTF
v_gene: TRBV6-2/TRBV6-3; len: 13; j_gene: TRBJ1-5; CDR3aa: CASSLRGPRPQHF